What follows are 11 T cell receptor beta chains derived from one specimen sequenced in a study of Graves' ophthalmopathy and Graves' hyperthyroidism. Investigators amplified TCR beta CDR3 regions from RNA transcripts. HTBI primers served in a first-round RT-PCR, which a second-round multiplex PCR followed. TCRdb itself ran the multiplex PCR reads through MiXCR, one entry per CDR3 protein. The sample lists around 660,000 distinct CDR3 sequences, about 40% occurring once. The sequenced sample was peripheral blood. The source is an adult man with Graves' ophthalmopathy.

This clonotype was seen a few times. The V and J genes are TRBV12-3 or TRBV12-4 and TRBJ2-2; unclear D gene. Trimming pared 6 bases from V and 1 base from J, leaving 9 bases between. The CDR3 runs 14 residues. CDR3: CASSTDQNTGELFF. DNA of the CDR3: TGTGCCAGCAGCACCGATCAGAACACCGGGGAGCTGTTTTTT.

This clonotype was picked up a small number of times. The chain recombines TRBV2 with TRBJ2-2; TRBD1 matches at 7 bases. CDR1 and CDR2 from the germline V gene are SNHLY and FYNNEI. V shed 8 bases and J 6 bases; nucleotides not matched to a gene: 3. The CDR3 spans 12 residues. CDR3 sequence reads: CASGGQAGELFF. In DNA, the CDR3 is TGTGCCAGCGGAGGACAGGCCGGGGAGCTGTTTTTT.

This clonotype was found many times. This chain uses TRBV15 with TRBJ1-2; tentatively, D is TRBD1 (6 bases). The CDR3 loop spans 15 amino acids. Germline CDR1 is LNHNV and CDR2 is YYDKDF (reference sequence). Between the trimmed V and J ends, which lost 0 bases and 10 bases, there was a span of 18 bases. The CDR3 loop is CATSRDGAQGTFYTF. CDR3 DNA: TGTGCCACCAGCAGAGATGGAGCGCAGGGGACCTTCTACACCTTC.

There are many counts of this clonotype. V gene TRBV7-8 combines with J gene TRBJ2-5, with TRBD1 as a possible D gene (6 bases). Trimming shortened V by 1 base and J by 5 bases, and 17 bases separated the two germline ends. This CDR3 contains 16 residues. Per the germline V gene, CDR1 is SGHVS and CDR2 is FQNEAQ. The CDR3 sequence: CASSLVGGAAQETQYF. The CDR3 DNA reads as TGTGCCAGCAGCTTAGTTGGGGGCGCAGCACAGGAGACCCAGTACTTC.

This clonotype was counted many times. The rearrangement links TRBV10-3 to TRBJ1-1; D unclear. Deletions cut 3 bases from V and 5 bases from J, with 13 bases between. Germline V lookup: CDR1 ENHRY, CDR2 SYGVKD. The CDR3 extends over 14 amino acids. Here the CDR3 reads CAISDGVGGTEAFF. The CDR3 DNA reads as TGTGCCATCAGTGACGGGGTTGGAGGAACTGAAGCTTTCTTT.

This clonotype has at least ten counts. The CDR3 DNA reads as TGCAGCGCCACCCTAGTCGGCTACGAGCAGTACTTC. It yields the protein CSATLVGYEQYF. This chain joins TRBV29-1 and TRBJ2-7, with D unresolved. V was cut by 7 bases and J by 3 bases, with 13 bases left in between. The CDR3 covers 12 residues. Germline V CDR1 and CDR2: SQVTM, ANQGSEA.

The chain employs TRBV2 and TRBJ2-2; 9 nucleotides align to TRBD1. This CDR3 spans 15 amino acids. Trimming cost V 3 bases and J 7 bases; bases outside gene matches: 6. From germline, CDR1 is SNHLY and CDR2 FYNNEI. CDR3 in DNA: TGTGCCAGCAGTGATAGGGGGACAGGGATCGGGGAGCTGTTTTTT. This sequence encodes CASSDRGTGIGELFF.

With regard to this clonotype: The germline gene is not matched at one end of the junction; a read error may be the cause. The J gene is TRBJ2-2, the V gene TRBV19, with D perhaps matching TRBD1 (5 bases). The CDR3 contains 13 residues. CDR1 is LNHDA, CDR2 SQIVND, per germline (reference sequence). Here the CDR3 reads CAGSKGYTGELFF. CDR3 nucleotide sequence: TGTGCCGGTAGTAAGGGGTATACCGGGGAGCTGTTTTTT.

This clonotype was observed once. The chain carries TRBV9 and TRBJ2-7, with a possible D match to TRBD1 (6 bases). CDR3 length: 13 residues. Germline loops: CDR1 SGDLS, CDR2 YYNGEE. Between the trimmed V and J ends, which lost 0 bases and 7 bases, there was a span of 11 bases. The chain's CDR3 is CASSVARGEEQYF. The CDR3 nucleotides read TGTGCCAGCAGCGTAGCCAGGGGTGAGGAGCAGTACTTC.

CDR3 nucleotides: TGTGCCACCAGCAGGCGACTAGAGACCCAGTACTTC. It yields the protein CATSRRLETQYF. This rearrangement joins TRBV15 to TRBJ2-5; D gene uncertain. This CDR3 is built from 12 residues. Germline V lookup: CDR1 LNHNV, CDR2 YYDKDF (reference sequence). The V and J ends lost 3 bases and 4 bases respectively, with 6 bases between them.

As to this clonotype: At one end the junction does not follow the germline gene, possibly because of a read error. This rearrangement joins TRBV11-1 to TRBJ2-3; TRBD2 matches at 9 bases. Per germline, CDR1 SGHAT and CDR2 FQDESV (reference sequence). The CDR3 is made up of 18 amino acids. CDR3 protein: CARSPSSVAGADTDTQYF. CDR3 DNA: TGTGCCCGCAGTCCAAGTTCCGTAGCGGGGGCGGACACAGATACGCAGTATTTT.